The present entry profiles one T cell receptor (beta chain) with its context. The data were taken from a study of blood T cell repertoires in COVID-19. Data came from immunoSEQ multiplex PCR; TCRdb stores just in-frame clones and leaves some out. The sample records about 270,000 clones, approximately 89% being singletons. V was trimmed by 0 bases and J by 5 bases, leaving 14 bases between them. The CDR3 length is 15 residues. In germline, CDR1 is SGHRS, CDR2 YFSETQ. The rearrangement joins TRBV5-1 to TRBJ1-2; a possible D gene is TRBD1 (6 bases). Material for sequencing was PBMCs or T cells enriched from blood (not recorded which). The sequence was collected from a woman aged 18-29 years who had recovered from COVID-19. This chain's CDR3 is CASSLGRGSSYGYTF. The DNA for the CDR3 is TGCGCCAGCAGCTTGGGAAGGGGGTCTTCGTATGGCTACACCTTC. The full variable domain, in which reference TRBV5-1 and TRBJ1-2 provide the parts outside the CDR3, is KAGVTQTPRYLIKTRGQQVTLSCSPISGHRSVSWYQQTPGQGLQFLFEYFSETQRNKGNFPGRFSGRQFSNSRSEMNVSTLELGDSALYLCASSLGRGSSYGYTFGSGTRLTVV.